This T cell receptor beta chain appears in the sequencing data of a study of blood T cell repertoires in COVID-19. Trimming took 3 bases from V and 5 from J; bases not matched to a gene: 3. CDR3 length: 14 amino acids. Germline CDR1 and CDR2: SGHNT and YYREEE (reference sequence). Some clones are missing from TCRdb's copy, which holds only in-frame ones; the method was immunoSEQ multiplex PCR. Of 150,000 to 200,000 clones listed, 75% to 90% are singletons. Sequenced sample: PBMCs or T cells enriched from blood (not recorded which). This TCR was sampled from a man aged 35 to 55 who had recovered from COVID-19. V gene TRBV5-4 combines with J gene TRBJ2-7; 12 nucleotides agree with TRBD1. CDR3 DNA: TGTGCCAGCAGCTCGGGACAGGGGGCAAACGAGCAGTACTTC. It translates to CASSSGQGANEQYF. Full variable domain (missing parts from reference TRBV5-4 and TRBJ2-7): ETGVTQSPTHLIKTRGQQVTLRCSSQSGHNTVSWYQQALGQGPQFIFQYYREEENGRGNFPPRFSGLQFPNYSSELNVNALELDDSALYLCASSSGQGANEQYFGPGTRLTVT.